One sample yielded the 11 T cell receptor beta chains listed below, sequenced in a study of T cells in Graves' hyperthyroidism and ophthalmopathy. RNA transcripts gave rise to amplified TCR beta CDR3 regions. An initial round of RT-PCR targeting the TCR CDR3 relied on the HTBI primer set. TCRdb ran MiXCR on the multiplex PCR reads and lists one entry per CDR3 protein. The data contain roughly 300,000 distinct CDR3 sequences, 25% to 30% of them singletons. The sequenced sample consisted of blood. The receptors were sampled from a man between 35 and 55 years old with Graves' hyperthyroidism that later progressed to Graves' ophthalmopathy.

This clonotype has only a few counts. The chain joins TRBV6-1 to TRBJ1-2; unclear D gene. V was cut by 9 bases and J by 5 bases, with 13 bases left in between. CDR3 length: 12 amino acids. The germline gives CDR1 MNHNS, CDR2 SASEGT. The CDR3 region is CASRTALYGYTF. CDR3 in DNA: TGTGCCAGTAGGACGGCCCTATATGGCTACACCTTC.

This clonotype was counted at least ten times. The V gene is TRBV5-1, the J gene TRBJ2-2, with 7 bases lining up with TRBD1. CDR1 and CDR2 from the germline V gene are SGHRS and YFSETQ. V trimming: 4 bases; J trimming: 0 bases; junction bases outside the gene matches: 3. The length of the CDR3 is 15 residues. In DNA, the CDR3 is TGCGCCAGCAGCAAGGGACAGTCGAACACCGGGGAGCTGTTTTTT. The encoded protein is CASSKGQSNTGELFF.

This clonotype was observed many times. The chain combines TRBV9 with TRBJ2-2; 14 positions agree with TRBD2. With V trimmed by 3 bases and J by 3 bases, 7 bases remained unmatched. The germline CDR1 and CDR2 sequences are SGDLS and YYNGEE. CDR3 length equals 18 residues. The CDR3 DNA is TGTGCCAGCAGCGGAAACACGGGACTAGCGGGAGACACCGGGGAGCTGTTTTTT. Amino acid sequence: CASSGNTGLAGDTGELFF. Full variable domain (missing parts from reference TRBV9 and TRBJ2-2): DSGVTQTPKHLITATGQRVTLRCSPRSGDLSVYWYQQSLDQGLQFLIQYYNGEERAKGNILERFSAQQFPDLHSELNLSSLELGDSALYFCASSGNTGLAGDTGELFFGEGSRLTVL.

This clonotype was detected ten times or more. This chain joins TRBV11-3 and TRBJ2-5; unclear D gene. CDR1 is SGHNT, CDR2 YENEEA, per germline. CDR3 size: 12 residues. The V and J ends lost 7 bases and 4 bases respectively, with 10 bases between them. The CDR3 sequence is CASKGPGETQYF. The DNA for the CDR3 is TGTGCCAGCAAGGGTCCGGGAGAGACCCAGTACTTC.

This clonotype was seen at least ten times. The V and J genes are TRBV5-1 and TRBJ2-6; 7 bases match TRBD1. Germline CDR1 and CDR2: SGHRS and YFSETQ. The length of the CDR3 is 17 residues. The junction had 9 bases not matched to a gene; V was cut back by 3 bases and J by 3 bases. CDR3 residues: CASSSTTGFSGANVLTF. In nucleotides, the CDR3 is TGCGCCAGCAGCTCGACGACAGGGTTCAGTGGGGCCAACGTCCTGACTTTC. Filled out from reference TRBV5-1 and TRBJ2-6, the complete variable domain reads KAGVTQTPRYLIKTRGQQVTLSCSPISGHRSVSWYQQTPGQGLQFLFEYFSETQRNKGNFPGRFSGRQFSNSRSEMNVSTLELGDSALYLCASSSTTGFSGANVLTFGAGSRLTVL.

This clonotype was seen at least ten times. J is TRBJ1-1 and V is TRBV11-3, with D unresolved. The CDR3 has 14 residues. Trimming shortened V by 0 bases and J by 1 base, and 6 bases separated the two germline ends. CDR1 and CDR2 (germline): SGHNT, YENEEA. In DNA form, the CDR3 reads TGTGCCAGCAGCTTAGATCACGCGAACACTGAAGCTTTCTTT. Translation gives CASSLDHANTEAFF.

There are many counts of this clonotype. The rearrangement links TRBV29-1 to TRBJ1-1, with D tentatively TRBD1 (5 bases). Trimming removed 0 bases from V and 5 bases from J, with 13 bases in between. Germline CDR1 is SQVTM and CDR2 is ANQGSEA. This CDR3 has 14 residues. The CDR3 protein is CSVEDPTGPTEAFF. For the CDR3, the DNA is TGCAGCGTTGAAGACCCCACAGGCCCGACTGAAGCTTTCTTT. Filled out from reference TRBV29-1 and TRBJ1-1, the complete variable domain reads SAVISQKPSRDICQRGTSLTIQCQVDSQVTMMFWYRQQPGQSLTLIATANQGSEATYESGFVIDKFPISRPNLTFSTLTVSNMSPEDSSIYLCSVEDPTGPTEAFFGQGTRLTVV.

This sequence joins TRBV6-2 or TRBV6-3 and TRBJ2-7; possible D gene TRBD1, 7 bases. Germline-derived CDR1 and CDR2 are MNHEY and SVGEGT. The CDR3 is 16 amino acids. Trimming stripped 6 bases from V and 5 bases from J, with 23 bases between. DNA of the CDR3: TGTGCCAGCAGCAACCCGTGGGGTGGAGGGGGCAACGAGCAGTACTTC. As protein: CASSNPWGGGGNEQYF.

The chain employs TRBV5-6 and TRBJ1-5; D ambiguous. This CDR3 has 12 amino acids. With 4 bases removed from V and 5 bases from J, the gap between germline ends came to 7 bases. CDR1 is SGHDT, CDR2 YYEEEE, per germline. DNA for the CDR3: TGTGCCAGCAGCAGGAGTTATCAGCCCCAGCATTTT. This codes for CASSRSYQPQHF.

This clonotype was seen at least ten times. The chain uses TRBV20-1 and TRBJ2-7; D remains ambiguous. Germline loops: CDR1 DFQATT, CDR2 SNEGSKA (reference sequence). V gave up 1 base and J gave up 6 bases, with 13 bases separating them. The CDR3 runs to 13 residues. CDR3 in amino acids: CSARVARFSEQYF. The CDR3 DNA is TGCAGTGCTAGAGTGGCCAGGTTCTCCGAGCAGTACTTC.

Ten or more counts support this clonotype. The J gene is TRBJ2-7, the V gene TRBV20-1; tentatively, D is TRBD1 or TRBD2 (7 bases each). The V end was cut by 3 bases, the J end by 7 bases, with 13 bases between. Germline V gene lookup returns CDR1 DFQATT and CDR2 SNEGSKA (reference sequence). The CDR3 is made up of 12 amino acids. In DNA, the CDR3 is TGCAGTGCTAGCCCCAGGGGGGGGGAGCAGTACTTC. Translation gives CSASPRGGEQYF.